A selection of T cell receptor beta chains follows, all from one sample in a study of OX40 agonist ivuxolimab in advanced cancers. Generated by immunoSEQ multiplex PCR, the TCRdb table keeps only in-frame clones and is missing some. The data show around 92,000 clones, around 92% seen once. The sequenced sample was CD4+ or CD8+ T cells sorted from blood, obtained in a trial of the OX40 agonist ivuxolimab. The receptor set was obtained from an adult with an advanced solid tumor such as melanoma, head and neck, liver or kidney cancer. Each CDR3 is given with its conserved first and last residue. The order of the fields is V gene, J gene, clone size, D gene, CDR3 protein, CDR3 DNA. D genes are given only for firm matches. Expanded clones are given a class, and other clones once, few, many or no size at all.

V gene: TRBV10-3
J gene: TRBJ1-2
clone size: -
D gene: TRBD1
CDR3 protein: CAISERAGGYYGYTF
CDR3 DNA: TGTGCCATCAGTGAAAGGGCAGGGGGCTACTATGGCTACACCTTC

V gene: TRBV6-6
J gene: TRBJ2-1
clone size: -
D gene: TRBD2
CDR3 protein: CASSLAEGSYNEQFF
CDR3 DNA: TGTGCCAGCAGCCTAGCGGAAGGCTCCTACAATGAGCAGTTCTTC

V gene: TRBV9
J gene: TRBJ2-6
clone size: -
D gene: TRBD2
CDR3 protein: CASSVRPGGYGANVLTF
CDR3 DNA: TGTGCCAGCAGCGTCCGCCCGGGGGGGTATGGGGCCAACGTCCTGACTTTC

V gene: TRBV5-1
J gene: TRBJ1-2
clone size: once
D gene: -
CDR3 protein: CASSVTESYGYTF
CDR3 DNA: TGCGCCAGCAGCGTTACGGAATCCTATGGCTACACCTTC

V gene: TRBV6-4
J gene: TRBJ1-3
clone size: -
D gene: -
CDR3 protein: CASSDSAGNTIYF
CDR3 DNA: TGTGCCAGCAGTGACTCGGCTGGAAACACCATATATTTT

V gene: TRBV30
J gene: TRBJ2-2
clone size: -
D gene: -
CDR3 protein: CACQNFGTSTGELFF
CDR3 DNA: TGTGCCTGCCAAAATTTTGGGACTTCGACCGGGGAGCTGTTTTTT

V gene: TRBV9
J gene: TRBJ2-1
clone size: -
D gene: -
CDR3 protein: CASSPRGASFYNEQFF
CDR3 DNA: TGTGCCAGCAGCCCCCGTGGGGCTAGCTTCTACAATGAGCAGTTCTTC

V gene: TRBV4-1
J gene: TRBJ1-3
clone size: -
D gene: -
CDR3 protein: CASSQLHLDSGNTIYF
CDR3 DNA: TGCGCCAGCAGCCAGCTCCATCTGGACTCTGGAAACACCATATATTTT

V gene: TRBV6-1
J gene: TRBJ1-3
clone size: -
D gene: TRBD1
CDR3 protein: CASSTIGQGLNPIYF
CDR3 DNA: TGTGCCAGCAGTACAATCGGACAGGGGCTGAACCCCATATATTTT

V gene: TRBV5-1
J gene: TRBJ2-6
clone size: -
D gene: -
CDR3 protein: CASSFQGTGANVLTF
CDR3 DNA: TGCGCCAGCAGCTTTCAGGGAACTGGGGCCAACGTCCTGACTTTC

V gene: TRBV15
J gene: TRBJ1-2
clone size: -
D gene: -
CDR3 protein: CATSRDRSGARYTF
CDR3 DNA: TGTGCCACCAGCAGAGATCGGAGTGGGGCGCGCTACACCTTC

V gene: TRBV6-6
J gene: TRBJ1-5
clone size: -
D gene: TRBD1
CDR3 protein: CASSQQGQRPQHF
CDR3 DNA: TGTGCCAGCAGTCAACAGGGGCAAAGGCCCCAGCATTTT

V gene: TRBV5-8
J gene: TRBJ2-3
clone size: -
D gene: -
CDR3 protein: CASSLGPGITTDTQYF
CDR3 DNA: TGTGCCAGCAGCTTGGGGCCCGGGATAACCACAGATACGCAGTATTTT

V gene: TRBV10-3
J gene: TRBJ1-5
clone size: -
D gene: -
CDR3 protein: CAISESSVNQPQHF
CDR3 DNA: TGTGCCATCAGTGAGTCGTCGGTAAATCAGCCCCAGCATTTT

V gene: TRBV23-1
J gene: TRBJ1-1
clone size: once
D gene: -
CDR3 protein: CASSRGQEIMNTEAFF
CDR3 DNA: TGCGCCAGCAGTAGGGGTCAGGAGATCATGAACACTGAAGCTTTCTTT

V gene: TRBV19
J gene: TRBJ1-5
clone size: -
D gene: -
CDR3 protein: CASSGGRGNQPQHF
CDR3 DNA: TGTGCCAGTAGTGGGGGAAGGGGCAATCAGCCCCAGCATTTT

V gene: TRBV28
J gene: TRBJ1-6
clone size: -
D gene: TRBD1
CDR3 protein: CASSRQGQGSPLHF
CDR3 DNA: TGTGCCAGCAGTCGACAGGGGCAGGGGTCACCCCTCCACTTT

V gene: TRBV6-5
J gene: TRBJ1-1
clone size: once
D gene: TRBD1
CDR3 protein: CASRRGPGGTEAFF
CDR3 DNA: TGTGCCAGCAGAAGGGGGCCGGGCGGCACTGAAGCTTTCTTT

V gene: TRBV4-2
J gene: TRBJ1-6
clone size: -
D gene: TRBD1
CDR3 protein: CASSQGLSDRTNSPLHF
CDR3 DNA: TGTGCCAGCAGCCAAGGGCTATCGGACAGGACTAATTCACCCCTCCACTTT

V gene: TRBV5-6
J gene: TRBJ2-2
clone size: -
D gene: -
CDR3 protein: CASSLGPMNTGELFF
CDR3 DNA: TGTGCCAGCAGCTTGGGACCAATGAACACCGGGGAGCTGTTTTTT

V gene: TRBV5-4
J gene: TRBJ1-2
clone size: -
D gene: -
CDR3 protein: CASSTGGVWGYTF
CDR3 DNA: TGTGCCAGCAGCACAGGAGGGGTCTGGGGCTACACCTTC

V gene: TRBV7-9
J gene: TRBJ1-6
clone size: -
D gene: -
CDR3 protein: CASSPDTSSYNSPLHF
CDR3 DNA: TGTGCCAGCAGCCCGGACACGAGCTCCTATAATTCACCCCTCCACTTT

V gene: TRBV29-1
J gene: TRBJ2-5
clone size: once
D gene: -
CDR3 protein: CSTHRDPQETQYF
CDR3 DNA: TGCAGCACGCACCGGGACCCCCAAGAGACCCAGTACTTC